A selection of T cell receptor beta chains follows, all from one sample in a study of blood T cells in healthy people across ages. TCRdb re-called the 5' RACE reads with MiXCR, one entry per CDR3 protein. The table records 1.5 million to 2 million distinct CDR3 sequences, about two fifths of them present only once. The sequencing input was blood. The receptors stem from a human donor in good health. Each CDR3 is given with its conserved first and last residue. A D gene is named only where the DNA matches it firmly. Some rows mark clone size as missing; the rest say once, few, many or name a class of expanded clone.

d_call	v_call	clone_size	j_call	cdr3_nt	cdr3_aa
.	TRBV5-1	.	TRBJ2-3	TGCGCCAGCAGCGTAACGGGAATAGCAACAGATACGCAGTATTTT	CASSVTGIATDTQYF
.	TRBV6-1	.	TRBJ2-7	TGTGCCAGCAGTGAAGCGATAAGTAGACCCGAGCAGTACTTC	CASSEAISRPEQYF
.	TRBV27	few	TRBJ2-7	TGTGCCAGCAGTTTAAGACCTCCCTACGAGCAGTACTTC	CASSLRPPYEQYF
.	TRBV4-2	.	TRBJ2-5	TGTGCCAGCAGCCAAGTACCCCAGGACAGCTACCAAGAGACCCAGTACTTC	CASSQVPQDSYQETQYF
.	TRBV24-1	once	TRBJ1-2	TGTGCCACCAGTGATGACGCAGGTTATGGCTACACCTTC	CATSDDAGYGYTF
.	TRBV24-1	once	TRBJ1-1	TGTGCCACCAGTGAAGGGGTGAACACTGAAGCTTTCTTT	CATSEGVNTEAFF
TRBD1	TRBV28	few	TRBJ1-2	TGTGCCAGCAGTCGACAGGGATTAGCGTGGGGCTACACCTTC	CASSRQGLAWGYTF
.	TRBV12-3/TRBV12-4	few	TRBJ2-3	TGTGCCAGCAGTTCACACCGGACTATGGCGCAGTATTTT	CASSSHRTMAQYF
TRBD1	TRBV11-2	.	TRBJ2-1	TGTGCCAGCAGCTTAGTCCTGTGGCGGGACAGGGGACTATACAATGAGCAGTTCTTC	CASSLVLWRDRGLYNEQFF
TRBD1	TRBV7-8	few	TRBJ2-1	TGTGCCAGCAGCTTGAGGGACAGTTACTACAATGAGCAGTTCTTC	CASSLRDSYYNEQFF
.	TRBV10-2	.	TRBJ1-5	TGCGCCACCACGGCAGGGCAGCATGGTCAGCCCCAGCATTTT	CATTAGQHGQPQHF
TRBD1	TRBV7-8	.	TRBJ1-1	TGTGCCAGCAGCTTAGCGGACAGGGCGGCCATGAACACTGAAGCTTTCTTT	CASSLADRAAMNTEAFF
.	TRBV29-1	.	TRBJ2-7	TGCAGCGTTGATCTGGGCCAGGGGAGCTCCTACGAGCAGTACTTC	CSVDLGQGSSYEQYF
TRBD1	TRBV7-2	.	TRBJ1-2	TGCGCCAGCAGCTTATTTGGACAGGGGGAAGGCTACACCTTC	CASSLFGQGEGYTF
.	TRBV2	.	TRBJ1-5	TGTGCCAGCAGTGGGAGGTTCGTCAATCAGCCCCAGCATTTT	CASSGRFVNQPQHF
TRBD1	TRBV28	.	TRBJ2-7	TGTGCCAGCAGTAACAGGGGGCCGAGCGACACCCAGTACTTC	CASSNRGPSDTQYF